This record covers a single TCR beta chain. This clonotype was recorded many times. The specificity of this receptor is unknown. Qualities for individual bases were not recorded, and no much larger clone is one base off. Library construction relied on 5' RACE. Sequencing was performed on a NextSeq 500. The TCR library protocol attached a unique molecular identifier to each TCR cDNA molecule to allow correction of PCR and sequencing errors. Under the source paper's analysis protocol: TCR identification, UMI-based error correction and CDR3 extraction were all carried out with Decombinator tools. Expanded TCRs were defined as those above a frequency of 2 per 1,000, corresponding to the top 1% of the tumor frequency distribution. Renyi diversity was computed with the R vegan package after each repertoire had been subsampled 100 times to 5,000 TCRs. CDR3 similarity networks were built from amino acid triplet string-kernel similarity, with CDR3s being connected when pairwise similarity was above 0.82. Starting from the raw public reads, TCRdb applied fastp trimming at Q25, assembled clones with MiXCR and retained in-frame beta chains. All rows with the same CDR3 protein become a single entry with the most common DNA and genes. These V and J calls rely on TCRdb rather than the paper's analysis. For this sample the table gives some 54,000 distinct CDR3 sequences, of which about 7.4% were detected only once. The ten largest clonotypes hold 35% of the sample.

Taken with the paper, the label for time point translates to: blood at routine non-recurrence follow-up after resection. Without any cell sorting, TCR sequencing was performed on whole RNA extracted either from tumor and nontumor lung tissue or from cryopreserved PBMC samples. Only patients with enough RNA available from two or more tumor regions were chosen for TCR sequencing. The data belong to a study of spatial heterogeneity in lung cancer (dated by TCRdb to the late 2010s). With regard to the full study: Samples were obtained from 70 to 85 patients with early-stage, untreated non-small cell lung cancer from the lung TRACERx cohort. Follow-up PBMC samples were sequenced whenever available, and the median time to follow-up was roughly two years after resection. Beta-chain transcripts were consistently detected in greater numbers than alpha-chain transcripts, which likely reflected higher beta-chain transcript abundance. In the raw uncorrected reads, each unique combination of TCR and UMI appeared more than ten times on average. In non-small cell lung cancer, the study quantitatively compared TCR alpha and beta repertoires across several tumor regions, matched nontumor lung, and blood. TCR repertoire features were related to nonsynonymous mutation counts determined by whole-exome sequencing of tumor tissue. At surgery, both alpha and beta chains were TCR-sequenced in fewer than 250 tumor regions, some 64 matched nontumor lung samples and 56 PBMC samples. Study-level results and caveats: Confirming at a functional level the hypothesis that regional TCRs recognize regional mutations was considered to require additional single-cell paired TCR alpha and beta sequencing. Ubiquitous expanded tumor TCRs showed up in blood more often at tumor resection than at routine follow-up. Only approximately 15 patients were included in the comparisons of baseline and follow-up blood repertoires.

The CDR3 sequence holds 13 residues, the cysteine and phenylalanine included. CDR3 DNA only is kept here, 39 bases in frame from base 1. V gives up 1 base and J gives up 1 base, and the segment between their germline ends measures 4 bases. From a lookup of the germline V gene, CDR1 and CDR2 are KGHSH and LQKENI. The sequencing used PBMCs, collected at follow-up. The chain links TRBV18 with TRBJ2-5; the D gene identity is not certain. This receptor was taken from a female donor with early-stage non-small cell lung cancer. Here the CDR3 is given as CASSPQVQETQYF. In nucleotides, the sequence is TGTGCCAGCTCACCACAGGTCCAAGAGACCCAGTACTTC.